Listed here are 2 T cell receptor beta chains from one sample, sequenced in a study of post-analysis software for immune sequencing data (dated by TCRdb to 2015 to 2017). Overall results and qualifications from the work: Significantly higher frequencies in patients than in controls were found for roughly 5 TRBV segments, including TRBV5-6, TRBV5-1 and TRBV20-1.

Receptor amplification or capture employed PCR. Instrument on record: Illumina HiSeq 2500. Unique molecular identifiers were incorporated into TCR beta cDNA libraries to reduce PCR and sequencing biases. Starting from the raw public reads, TCRdb applied fastp trimming at Q25, assembled clones with MiXCR and retained in-frame beta chains. Rows are combined by CDR3 protein, so each entry shows the most common genes and DNA. The sample yields approximately 630,000 distinct CDR3 sequences; more than 50% were counted once. The top ten clones comprise about 10% of the sample. For these receptors, no antigen is known. Sequencing input: blood. The origin of the receptors is a girl aged 2 to 9 with multiple sclerosis.

This clonotype turned up a few times. The V and J genes are TRBV7-9 and TRBJ2-3, with 11 bases aligning to TRBD2. CDR1 is SEHNR and CDR2 is FQNEAQ in the germline V gene (reference sequence). V lost 3 bases to trimming and J lost 6 bases; unmatched junction nucleotides: 5. The CDR3 totals 15 residues. This CDR3 is CASSFPTSGADTQYF. The CDR3 bases are TGTGCCAGCAGCTTTCCGACTAGCGGGGCTGATACGCAGTATTTT.

The chain recombines TRBV3-1 with TRBJ2-1; D is perhaps TRBD2 (6 bases). The CDR3 is 16 amino acids. Trimming took off 2 bases at V and 0 bases at J, with 11 bases between the two ends. Per the germline V gene, CDR1 is LGHDT and CDR2 is YNNKEL (reference sequence). The CDR3 DNA reads TGTGCCAGCAGCCAAAAGGTCGGGAGCTCCTACAATGAGCAGTTCTTC. Translation: CASSQKVGSSYNEQFF.